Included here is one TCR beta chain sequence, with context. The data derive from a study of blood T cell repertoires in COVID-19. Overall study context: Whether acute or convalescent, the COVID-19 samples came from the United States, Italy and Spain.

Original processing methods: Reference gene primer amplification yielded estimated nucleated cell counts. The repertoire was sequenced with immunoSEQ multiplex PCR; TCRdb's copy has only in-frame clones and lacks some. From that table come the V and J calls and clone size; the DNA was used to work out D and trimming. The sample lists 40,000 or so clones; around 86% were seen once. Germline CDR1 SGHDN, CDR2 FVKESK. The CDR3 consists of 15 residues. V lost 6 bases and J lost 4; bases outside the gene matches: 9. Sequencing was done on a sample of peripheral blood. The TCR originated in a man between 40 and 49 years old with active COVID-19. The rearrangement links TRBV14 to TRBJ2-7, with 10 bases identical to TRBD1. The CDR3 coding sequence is TGTGCCAGCAGTCTCACCGGGACAGGGGTATACGAGCAGTACTTC. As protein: CASSLTGTGVYEQYF.